The 18 T cell receptor beta chains below were found in one sample sequenced in a study of T cell responses to AZD1222 COVID-19 vaccine. Here immunoSEQ multiplex PCR was the method, and the copy in TCRdb shows in-frame clones only, minus some. Of approximately 220,000 clones detected, more than 85% appear once; the ten largest clones hold roughly 1%. The sequencing here drew on peripheral blood, taken on day 0 of MenACWY control vaccination. The origin of the receptors is an adult in good health.

CDR3 DNA sequence: TGTGCCAGCAGCTTGGGGGCAGGGACCGGGGAGCTGTTTTTT. Amino acid sequence: CASSLGAGTGELFF. The chain carries TRBV5-4 and TRBJ2-2, with a weak D call TRBD1 (5 bases). CDR3 size: 14 residues. The V gene lost 0 bases and the J gene lost 5 bases, with 8 bases spanning the gap. Germline loops: CDR1 SGHNT, CDR2 YYREEE (reference sequence). The whole variable domain, remainder taken from reference TRBV5-4 and TRBJ2-2, is ETGVTQSPTHLIKTRGQQVTLRCSSQSGHNTVSWYQQALGQGPQFIFQYYREEENGRGNFPPRFSGLQFPNYSSELNVNALELDDSALYLCASSLGAGTGELFFGEGSRLTVL.

The chain carries TRBV20-1 and TRBJ2-3, with 14 bases aligning to TRBD2. This CDR3 region has 15 residues. The V gene end was trimmed by 3 bases and the J gene end by 4 bases; junction bases not matched to a gene: 3. From germline, CDR1 is DFQATT and CDR2 SNEGSKA (reference sequence). The CDR3 protein is CSASGLAGGADTQYF. The CDR3 nucleotides are TGCAGTGCTAGTGGACTAGCGGGGGGTGCAGATACGCAGTATTTT.

The rearrangement uses TRBV29-1 and TRBJ1-1, with 8 bases aligning to TRBD1. The J segment lost 1 base and the V segment lost 7 bases, leaving 8 bases of the junction unmatched. The CDR3 sequence is 14 residues long. From germline, CDR1 is SQVTM and CDR2 ANQGSEA. For the CDR3, the DNA is TGCAGCGCGTGGACAGGGCGACAGAACACTGAAGCTTTCTTT. This sequence encodes CSAWTGRQNTEAFF.

The chain has TRBV7-9 and TRBJ1-5; D call uncertain. This CDR3 has 14 amino acids. V gave up 3 bases and J gave up 7 bases, with 13 bases separating them. Per germline, CDR1 SEHNR and CDR2 FQNEAQ (reference sequence). In DNA, the CDR3 is TGTGCCAGCAGCTTCAGTACCAGTTCCCAGCCCCAGCATTTT. Translated: CASSFSTSSQPQHF.

As to this clone: The sample contains more than one DNA sequence encoding this CDR3. The chain is built from TRBV27 and TRBJ1-4, with D possibly being TRBD1 (6 bases). V gave up 3 bases and J gave up 2 bases, with 10 bases separating them. The CDR3 runs 15 residues. Germline CDR1 is MNHEY and CDR2 is SMNVEV (reference sequence). DNA of the CDR3: TGTGCCAGCAGTTTCGGGGGCGCTACTAATGAAAAACTGTTTTTT. Its protein is CASSFGGATNEKLFF.

V and J are TRBV10-3 and TRBJ1-2; TRBD1 agrees at 12 bases. The CDR3 contains 17 residues. Trimming took 6 bases from V and 8 from J; bases not matched to a gene: 16. Germline CDR1 ENHRY, CDR2 SYGVKD. The CDR3 bases are TGTGCCATCAGCACGGGACAGGGGGCTGGGTCAGTGAGAGGCTACACCTTC. It is translated as CAISTGQGAGSVRGYTF.

The chain carries TRBV6-5 and TRBJ1-5; D is unclear. The CDR3 sequence is 15 residues long. V was cut by 6 bases and J by 0 bases, with 12 bases left in between. Germline V gene data show CDR1 as MNHEY and CDR2 as SVGAGI. CDR3 nucleotides: TGTGCCAGCAGCCTAACGCGTAATAGCAATCAGCCCCAGCATTTT. Translation: CASSLTRNSNQPQHF.

The chain links TRBV6-5 to TRBJ1-6; D possibly corresponds to TRBD1 (6 bases). CDR1 and CDR2 from the germline V gene are MNHEY and SVGAGI. Trimming stripped 10 bases from V and 10 bases from J, with 11 bases between. This CDR3 is built from 11 residues. The chain's CDR3 is CATEGESPLHF. The CDR3 DNA follows: TGTGCCACCGAGGGGGAATCACCCCTCCACTTT.

This chain joins TRBV7-8 and TRBJ2-6, with TRBD2 identical over 13 bases. The germline V gene encodes CDR1 SGHVS and CDR2 FQNEAQ. The trim removed 5 bases at V and 5 bases at J, leaving 9 bases unmatched. The CDR3 runs to 18 residues. Here the CDR3 reads CASSHGLAGDQRANVLTF. CDR3 DNA sequence: TGTGCCAGCAGCCACGGACTAGCGGGGGACCAACGGGCCAACGTCCTGACTTTC. Full variable domain (remainder filled in from reference TRBV7-8 and TRBJ2-6): GAGVSQSPRYKVAKRGQDVALRCDPISGHVSLFWYQQALGQGPEFLTYFQNEAQLDKSGLPSDRFFAERPEGSVSTLKIQRTQQEDSAVYLCASSHGLAGDQRANVLTFGAGSRLTVL.

The CDR3 spells CSASKLDEQFF. For the CDR3, the DNA is TGCAGTGCTAGCAAACTTGACGAGCAGTTCTTC. This sequence joins TRBV20-1 and TRBJ2-1; D gene ambiguous. Germline CDR1 DFQATT, CDR2 SNEGSKA (reference sequence). V was cut by 3 bases and J by 10 bases, with 10 bases left in between. This CDR3 contains 11 residues.

This clone was seen more than once but under ten times. The chain combines TRBV12-3 or TRBV12-4 with TRBJ1-5; D gene ambiguous. The CDR3 runs 13 residues. V was shortened by 5 bases and J by 4 bases, with 9 bases between the two germline ends. CDR3 DNA: TGTGCCAGCAGTAACATGGAGAATCAGCCCCAGCATTTT. Protein: CASSNMENQPQHF.

The rearrangement links TRBV19 to TRBJ1-2, with TRBD1 identical over 8 bases. In germline, CDR1 is LNHDA, CDR2 SQIVND (reference sequence). Trimming at V came to 4 bases and at J to 2 bases, leaving 9 bases not matched to a gene. The CDR3 extends over 16 amino acids. The CDR3 nucleotides read TGTGCCAGTAGTAGGACCCCGGGACAGGCCAACTATGGCTACACCTTC. Protein sequence: CASSRTPGQANYGYTF.

The gene calls are TRBV7-9 and TRBJ2-7; a weak D match, TRBD2 (7 bases). Trimming removed 5 bases at V and 6 bases at J, with 17 bases between. Germline V gene sequence: CDR1 SEHNR, CDR2 FQNEAQ (reference sequence). The CDR3 totals 14 residues. The CDR3 DNA follows: TGTGCCAGCAGCCAACGGGGGGCCGGGAGCGAGCAGTACTTC. Translating it yields CASSQRGAGSEQYF.

The genes are TRBV19 and TRBJ1-5; D is undetermined. V was cut by 5 bases and J by 4 bases, with 18 bases left in between. This CDR3 is built from 16 residues. Germline CDR1 is LNHDA and CDR2 is SQIVND (reference sequence). The CDR3 DNA reads as TGTGCCAGTAGTGCACCCGCGGCAGCTACTAATCAGCCCCAGCATTTT. It codes for CASSAPAAATNQPQHF.

The CDR3 here is CASSLTGRNTEAFF. DNA for the CDR3: TGCGCCAGCAGCCTGACAGGGAGGAACACTGAAGCTTTCTTT. The V call is TRBV5-1, the J call TRBJ1-1; 7 bases line up with TRBD1. Trimming took 4 bases from V and 1 from J; bases not matched to a gene: 4. The CDR3 consists of 14 residues. Germline V lookup: CDR1 SGHRS, CDR2 YFSETQ.

V is TRBV24-1 and J is TRBJ2-2; 9 nucleotides line up with TRBD2. With 10 bases clipped from V and 5 bases from J, the junction kept 7 bases outside the gene matches. Germline CDR1 reads KGHDR; CDR2 reads SFDVKD. The CDR3 runs 14 residues. CDR3 coding DNA: TGTGCCACGTCCCTTGCGGGGGGGACCGGGGAGCTGTTTTTT. The encoded protein is CATSLAGGTGELFF.

This chain joins TRBV5-6 and TRBJ1-1; unclear D gene. The length of the CDR3 is 13 residues. V was shortened by 0 bases and J by 4 bases, with 7 bases between the two germline ends. CDR1 SGHDT and CDR2 YYEEEE come from the germline V gene. CDR3 nucleotides: TGTGCCAGCAGCTTGGCTATAGGCACTGAAGCTTTCTTT. This sequence encodes CASSLAIGTEAFF.

V usage is TRBV6-2 or TRBV6-3 and J usage is TRBJ2-2; 15 nucleotides agree with TRBD2. Looked up from germline, CDR1 is MNHEY and CDR2 is SVGEGT. The length of the CDR3 is 17 residues. Trimming at V came to 4 bases and at J to 7 bases, leaving 7 bases not matched to a gene. The CDR3 bases are TGTGCCAGCAGTTTTGGACTAGCGGGGGGGCCAGTCGGGGAGCTGTTTTTT. The encoded protein is CASSFGLAGGPVGELFF.